Listed below are T cell receptor beta chains from one sample, sequenced in a study of T cells in Graves' hyperthyroidism and ophthalmopathy. MiXCR was run by TCRdb on the multiplex PCR reads, yielding one entry per CDR3 protein. The sample lists 300,000 to 450,000 distinct CDR3 sequences; about a sixth were seen once. The source material was blood. The receptors come from a young woman with Graves' hyperthyroidism that later progressed to Graves' ophthalmopathy. Each CDR3 is given with its conserved first and last residue. A D gene is named only where the DNA matches it firmly. Size is stated for part of the rows, as once, few or many counts, or as a class when the clone is expanded.

clone_size d_call j_call v_call cdr3_aa cdr3_nt
many . TRBJ2-7 TRBV18 CASSPQHRYEQYF TGTGCCAGCTCACCCCAACACCGCTACGAGCAGTACTTC
many TRBD2 TRBJ2-2 TRBV6-1 CASSPRGENTGELFF TGTGCCAGCAGTCCCCGGGGGGAGAACACCGGGGAGCTGTTTTTT
many . TRBJ2-1 TRBV11-3 CASSLGGFTGNSDYNEQFF TGTGCCAGCAGCTTAGGCGGATTTACGGGGAACAGCGATTACAATGAGCAGTTCTTC
many TRBD2 TRBJ2-1 TRBV30 CACASGLYNEQFF TGTGCCTGCGCTAGCGGGCTTTACAATGAGCAGTTCTTC
few . TRBJ2-4 TRBV28 CASLNRDGENIQYF TGTGCCAGCTTGAATCGGGACGGCGAAAACATTCAGTACTTC
. TRBD1 TRBJ1-6 TRBV28 CASITDRDGSPLHF TGTGCCAGCATCACGGACAGGGACGGCTCACCCCTCCACTTT
many TRBD1 TRBJ1-5 TRBV7-9 CASSGTGTGNQPQHF TGTGCCAGCAGCGGTACCGGGACAGGCAATCAGCCCCAGCATTTT
. TRBD2 TRBJ2-1 TRBV12-3/TRBV12-4 CASSLLGLGGEQFF TGTGCCAGCAGTTTACTGGGACTAGGGGGTGAGCAGTTCTTC
many . TRBJ1-2 TRBV27 CASSPYSNSYGYTF TGTGCCAGCAGTCCATACAGTAATTCCTATGGCTACACCTTC
. TRBD2 TRBJ2-5 TRBV5-1 CASRAGLSSDETQYF TGCGCCAGCCGAGCGGGACTATCAAGTGACGAGACCCAGTACTTC
once . TRBJ1-2 TRBV7-2 CASDNLVGELNPNYGYTF TGTGCCAGCGATAATCTGGTAGGGGAGCTTAACCCTAACTATGGCTACACCTTC
few TRBD1 TRBJ1-1 TRBV27 CASSPGTGSDTEAFF TGTGCCAGCAGTCCCGGGACAGGGTCGGACACTGAAGCTTTCTTT
many . TRBJ2-3 TRBV27 CASSSARVLTLITDTQYF TGTGCCAGCAGTTCGGCCAGGGTCCTCACTTTAATCACAGATACGCAGTATTTT
. TRBD2 TRBJ2-5 TRBV7-9 CASSSTRLAGVSETQYF TGTGCCAGCAGCTCAACTCGACTAGCGGGAGTGTCAGAGACCCAGTACTTC
few . TRBJ2-3 TRBV27 CASSLFTRSTDTQYF TGTGCCAGCAGTTTATTCACGAGGAGCACAGATACGCAGTATTTT
. TRBD1 TRBJ2-6 TRBV19 CASRDRGYTGANVLTF TGTGCCAGTAGAGACAGGGGTTACACTGGGGCCAACGTCCTGACTTTC
many . TRBJ2-5 TRBV7-3 CASSSGTSQETQYF TGTGCCAGCAGCTCGGGGACCAGCCAAGAGACCCAGTACTTC
many . TRBJ2-1 TRBV20-1 CSASPLGPSSYNEQFF TGCAGTGCTAGCCCACTCGGACCAAGCTCCTACAATGAGCAGTTCTTC
many TRBD2 TRBJ2-7 TRBV27 CASSPAGAGAREQYF TGTGCCAGCAGTCCAGCCGGAGCGGGAGCTCGCGAGCAGTACTTC
many . TRBJ2-1 TRBV3-1 CASSPLLGRTSSYNEQFF TGTGCCAGCAGCCCCCTTCTGGGCAGGACCAGCTCCTACAATGAGCAGTTCTTC
. . TRBJ2-7 TRBV19 CASSQDISSYEQYF TGTGCCAGTAGTCAGGACATCAGCTCCTACGAGCAGTACTTC
. . TRBJ2-7 TRBV27 CASGIGGGGEQYF TGTGCCAGCGGTATTGGAGGCGGTGGCGAGCAGTACTTC
few TRBD2 TRBJ2-1 TRBV5-5 CASSFGLAGDIYEQFF TGTGCCAGCAGCTTCGGACTAGCGGGGGACATATATGAGCAGTTCTTC
few TRBD2 TRBJ2-3 TRBV9 CASSALAGIGTDTQYF TGTGCCAGCAGCGCCCTAGCGGGAATAGGAACAGATACGCAGTATTTT
many TRBD1 TRBJ1-2 TRBV28 CASSLFQGGLRGYTF TGTGCCAGCAGTTTATTTCAGGGGGGACTACGTGGCTACACCTTC
few TRBD1 TRBJ2-1 TRBV27 CASVLKGAPSYNEQFF TGTGCCAGCGTTTTAAAGGGGGCCCCCTCCTACAATGAGCAGTTCTTC
few TRBD1 TRBJ1-5 TRBV7-2 CASSGGQGERRPQHF TGTGCCAGCAGCGGGGGACAGGGGGAGCGTCGGCCCCAGCATTTT
many . TRBJ2-3 TRBV28 CASSWGEPDTQYF TGTGCCAGCTCCTGGGGGGAACCAGATACGCAGTATTTT
many . TRBJ2-2 TRBV7-9 CASTSSPGYTGELFF TGTGCCAGCACCTCTTCCCCCGGTTACACCGGGGAGCTGTTTTTT
. . TRBJ1-1 TRBV18 CASSPREGNPEAFF TGTGCCAGCTCACCACGGGAGGGGAACCCTGAAGCTTTCTTT
many . TRBJ2-1 TRBV5-1 CASSRGPTGMDEQFF TGCGCCAGCAGCAGGGGACCTACTGGGATGGATGAGCAGTTCTTC
. . TRBJ1-5 TRBV6-2/TRBV6-3 CASRSGPRGYSNQPQHF TGTGCCAGCAGGTCGGGACCGAGGGGTTATAGCAATCAGCCCCAGCATTTT
many . TRBJ1-1 TRBV6-2/TRBV6-3 CASSYSAVRNQDTEAFF TGTGCCAGCAGTTACTCCGCTGTTAGGAACCAGGACACTGAAGCTTTCTTT
many TRBD2 TRBJ2-7 TRBV7-9 CASSKGRAGGDPEQYF TGTGCCAGCAGCAAAGGGAGGGCAGGAGGGGACCCCGAGCAGTACTTC
many TRBD1 TRBJ2-1 TRBV5-1 CASSLVGQGFYNEQFF TGCGCCAGCAGCTTGGTTGGACAGGGGTTCTACAATGAGCAGTTCTTC